This T cell receptor beta chain was captured in a study of blood T cell repertoires in COVID-19. With 6 bases removed from V and 9 bases from J, the gap between germline ends came to 12 bases. The CDR3 runs to 13 residues. CDR1 is LNHDA and CDR2 is SQIVND in the germline V gene (reference sequence). In the original workflow: Estimation of nucleated cell counts relied on the amplification of reference gene primers. Clones were read by immunoSEQ multiplex PCR, and TCRdb kept only the in-frame ones, dropping some. The V and J calls and clone size are taken from that table; D and trimming were inferred from the DNA. The sample lists some 230,000 clones, approximately 90% occurring once.

This chain joins TRBV19 and TRBJ1-6; a possible D gene is TRBD1 (5 bases). The sample taken for sequencing was peripheral blood. This TCR derives from a woman in her forties or fifties with COVID-19, enrolled during active disease. The DNA for the CDR3 is TGTGCCAGTAGCCAATTAACAGGTTCACCCCTCCACTTT. It specifies CASSQLTGSPLHF.